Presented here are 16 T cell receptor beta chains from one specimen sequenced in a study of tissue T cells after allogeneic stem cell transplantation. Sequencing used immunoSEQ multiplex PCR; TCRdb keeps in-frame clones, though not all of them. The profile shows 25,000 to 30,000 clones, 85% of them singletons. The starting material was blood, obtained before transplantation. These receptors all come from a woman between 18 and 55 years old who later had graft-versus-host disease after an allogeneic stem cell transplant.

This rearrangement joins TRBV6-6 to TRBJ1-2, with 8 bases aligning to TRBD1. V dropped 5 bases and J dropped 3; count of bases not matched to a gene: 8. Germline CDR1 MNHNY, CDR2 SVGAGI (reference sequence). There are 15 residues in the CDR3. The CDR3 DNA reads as TGTGCCAGCAGTCAGCCGGACAGGGCGGACTATGGCTACACCTTC. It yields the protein CASSQPDRADYGYTF.

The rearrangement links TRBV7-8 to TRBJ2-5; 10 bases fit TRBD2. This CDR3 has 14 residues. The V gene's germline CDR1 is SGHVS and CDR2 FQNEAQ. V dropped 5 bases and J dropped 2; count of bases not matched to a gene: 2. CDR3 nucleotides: TGTGCCAGCAGCCTACTAGCGGGGCAAGAGACCCAGTACTTC. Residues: CASSLLAGQETQYF. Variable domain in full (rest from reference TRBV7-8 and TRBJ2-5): GAGVSQSPRYKVAKRGQDVALRCDPISGHVSLFWYQQALGQGPEFLTYFQNEAQLDKSGLPSDRFFAERPEGSVSTLKIQRTQQEDSAVYLCASSLLAGQETQYFGPGTRLLVL.

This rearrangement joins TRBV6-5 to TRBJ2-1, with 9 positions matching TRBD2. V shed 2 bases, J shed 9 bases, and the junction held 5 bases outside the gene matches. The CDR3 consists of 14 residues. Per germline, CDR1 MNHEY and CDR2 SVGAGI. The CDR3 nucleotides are TGTGCCAGCAGTTACGCGGGGGGGCGTTTTGAGCAGTTCTTC. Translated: CASSYAGGRFEQFF.

The CDR3 nucleotides read TGTGCCAGTAGTCTCTGGACAGGGGAGATGACTGAAGCTTTCTTT. It yields the protein CASSLWTGEMTEAFF. This chain uses TRBV19 with TRBJ1-1, with 9 bases identical to TRBD1. V lost 5 bases, J lost 5 bases, and 9 bases stayed unmatched. CDR3 size: 15 residues. The germline V gene has CDR1 LNHDA and CDR2 SQIVND (reference sequence).

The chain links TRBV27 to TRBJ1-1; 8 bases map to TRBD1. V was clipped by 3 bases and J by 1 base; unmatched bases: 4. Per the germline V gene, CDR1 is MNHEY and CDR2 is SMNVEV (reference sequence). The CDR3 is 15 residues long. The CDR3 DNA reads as TGTGCCAGCAGTTTCTCCGGGACAGGGAACACTGAAGCTTTCTTT. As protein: CASSFSGTGNTEAFF.

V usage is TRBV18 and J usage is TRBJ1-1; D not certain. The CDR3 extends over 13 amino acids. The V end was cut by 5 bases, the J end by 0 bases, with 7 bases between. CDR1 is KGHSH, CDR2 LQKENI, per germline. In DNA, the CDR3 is TGTGCCAGCTCAGACCGAGTGAACACTGAAGCTTTCTTT. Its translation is CASSDRVNTEAFF.

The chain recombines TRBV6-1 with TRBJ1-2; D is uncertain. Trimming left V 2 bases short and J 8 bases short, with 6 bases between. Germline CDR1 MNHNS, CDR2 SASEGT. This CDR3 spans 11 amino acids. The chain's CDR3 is CASSEFGGYTF. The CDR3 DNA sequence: TGTGCCAGCAGTGAATTTGGCGGCTACACCTTC.

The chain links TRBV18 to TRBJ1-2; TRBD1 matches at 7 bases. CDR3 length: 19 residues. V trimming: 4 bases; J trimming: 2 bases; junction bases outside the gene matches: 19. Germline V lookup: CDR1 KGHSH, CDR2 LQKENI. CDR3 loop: CASSLAPGTDAYLNYGYTF. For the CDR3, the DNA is TGTGCCAGCTCACTGGCCCCAGGGACAGACGCCTATTTGAACTATGGCTACACCTTC.

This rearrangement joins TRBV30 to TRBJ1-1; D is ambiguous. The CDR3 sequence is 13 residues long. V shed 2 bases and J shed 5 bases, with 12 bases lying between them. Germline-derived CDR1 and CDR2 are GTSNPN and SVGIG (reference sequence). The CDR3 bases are TGTGCCTGGAGTTTGGGTACCGGGACTGAAGCTTTCTTT. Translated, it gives CAWSLGTGTEAFF.

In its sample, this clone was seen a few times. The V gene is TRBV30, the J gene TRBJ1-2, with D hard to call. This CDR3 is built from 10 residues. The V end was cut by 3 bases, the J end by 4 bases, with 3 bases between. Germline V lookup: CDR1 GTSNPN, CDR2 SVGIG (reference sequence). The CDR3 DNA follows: TGTGCCTGGAGGCCCTATGGCTACACCTTC. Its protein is CAWRPYGYTF.

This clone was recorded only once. CDR3 coding DNA: TGCGCCAGCAGTGACTCCGGGACAGCCTACTTC. Translating it yields CASSDSGTAYF. This rearrangement joins TRBV10-1 to TRBJ2-7, with 7 bases that match TRBD1. V shed 3 bases, J shed 13 bases, and the junction held 6 bases outside the gene matches. Germline lookup yields CDR1 WNHNN and CDR2 SYGVQD (reference sequence). CDR3 length equals 11 residues.

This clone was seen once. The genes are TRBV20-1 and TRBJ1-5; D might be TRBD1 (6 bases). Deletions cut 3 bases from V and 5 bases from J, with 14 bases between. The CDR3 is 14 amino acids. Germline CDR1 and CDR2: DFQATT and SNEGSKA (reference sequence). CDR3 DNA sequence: TGCAGTGCTAGTCATGACAGGAGACATCAGCCCCAGCATTTT. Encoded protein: CSASHDRRHQPQHF.

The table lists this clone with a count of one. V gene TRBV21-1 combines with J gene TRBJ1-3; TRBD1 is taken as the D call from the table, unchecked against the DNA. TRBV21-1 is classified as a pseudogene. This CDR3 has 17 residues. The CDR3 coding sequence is TGTGCCAGCAGCTTACGGGCACAGGGGGCAACTGGAAACACCATATATTTT. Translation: CASSLRAQGATGNTIYF.

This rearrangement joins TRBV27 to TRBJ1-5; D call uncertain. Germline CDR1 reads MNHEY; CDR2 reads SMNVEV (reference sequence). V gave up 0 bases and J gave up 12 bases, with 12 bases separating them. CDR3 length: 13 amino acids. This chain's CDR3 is CASSLSPDTGQHF. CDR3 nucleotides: TGTGCCAGCAGTTTATCGCCGGATACGGGCCAGCATTTT.

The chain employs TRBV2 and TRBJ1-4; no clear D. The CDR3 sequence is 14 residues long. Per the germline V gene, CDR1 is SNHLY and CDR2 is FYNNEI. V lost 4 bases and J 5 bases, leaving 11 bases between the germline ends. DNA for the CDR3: TGTGCCAGCAGTGCCGACGGAAGGAATGAAAAACTGTTTTTT. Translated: CASSADGRNEKLFF.

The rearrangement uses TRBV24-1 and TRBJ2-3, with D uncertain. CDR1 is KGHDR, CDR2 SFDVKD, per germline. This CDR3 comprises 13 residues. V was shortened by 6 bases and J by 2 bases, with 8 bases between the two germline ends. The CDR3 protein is CATSPSATDTQYF. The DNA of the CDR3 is TGTGCCACCAGTCCCTCAGCCACAGATACGCAGTATTTT.